This TCR beta chain was retrieved from a study of shared clonotypes between healthy human individuals. TCRdb's copy holds only in-frame clones and misses some; the assay was immunoSEQ multiplex PCR. The sample lists millions of clones; approximately 93% were seen once. This clone has only one observation. This sample also contains other DNA sequences that code for the same CDR3. CDR3 length: 15 amino acids. V was clipped by 2 bases and J by 0 bases; unmatched bases: 3. Germline lookup yields CDR1 MNHEY and CDR2 SVGAGI. This receptor was obtained from a man aged 18 to 29 in good health. Some clones in this sample may be carry-over from other donors' samples. Sequenced: naive CD4+ T cells from PBMCs. Subset given: CD45RA+ positively selected. The chain joins TRBV6-5 to TRBJ2-7, with TRBD2 identical over 8 bases. The CDR3 region is CASSYSGGSSYEQYF. In DNA, the CDR3 is TGTGCCAGCAGTTACAGCGGGGGCAGCTCCTACGAGCAGTACTTC.